These T cell receptor beta chains were read from a single sample in a study of cytomegalovirus exposure and HLA in healthy donors. Here immunoSEQ multiplex PCR was the method, and the copy in TCRdb shows in-frame clones only, minus some. The sample carries some 140,000 clones, about 82% recorded once. The sequencing input was PBMCs. These receptors were obtained from a female donor in good health and CMV-seropositive. CDR3s include the opening cysteine and the closing phenylalanine or tryptophan. The D gene is left open where the match is weak. Rows may omit the clone size; those that give it use once, few, many or a size class.

d_call clone_size j_call v_call cdr3_aa cdr3_nt
TRBD2 - TRBJ2-7 TRBV5-1 CASSLFGTNFYEQYF TGCGCCAGCAGCTTGTTCGGGACTAACTTTTACGAGCAGTACTTC
- - TRBJ2-2 TRBV21-1 CASSKAGVSGELFF TGTGCCAGCAGCAAAGCGGGCGTTTCCGGGGAGCTGTTTTTT
- - TRBJ2-1 TRBV6-5 CASNPDGGHEQFF TGTGCCAGCAACCCCGACGGGGGGCATGAGCAGTTCTTC
TRBD2 - TRBJ2-1 TRBV28 CASSLLSGGVPNEQFF TGTGCCAGCAGTTTACTTAGCGGGGGGGTGCCCAATGAGCAGTTCTTC
TRBD1 - TRBJ2-7 TRBV19 CASSTSDRVGSYEQYF TGTGCCAGTAGTACATCCGACAGGGTCGGCTCCTACGAGCAGTACTTC
- - TRBJ1-1 TRBV19 CASSIVRDTEAFF TGTGCCAGTAGTATTGTAAGAGACACTGAAGCTTTCTTT
TRBD1 - TRBJ1-3 TRBV5-1 CASSSTGGNTIYF TGCGCCAGCAGCTCGACAGGGGGAAACACCATATATTTT
- - TRBJ2-2 TRBV5-1 CASSFLRDSNTGELFF TGCGCCAGCAGCTTCCTCCGGGATAGTAACACCGGGGAGCTGTTTTTT
- - TRBJ1-4 TRBV4-2 CASSPPGGANEKLFF TGTGCCAGCAGCCCTCCGGGGGGAGCTAATGAAAAACTGTTTTTT
TRBD1 - TRBJ2-3 TRBV6-4 CASSEGQGTDTQYF TGTGCCAGCAGTGAGGGACAGGGCACAGATACGCAGTATTTT
- - TRBJ2-1 TRBV28 CASSQSGSDNEQFF TGTGCCAGCTCCCAGAGCGGCTCCGACAATGAGCAGTTCTTC
- - TRBJ1-2 TRBV6-1 CASSGGHYGYTF TGTGCCAGCAGTGGCGGGCATTATGGCTACACCTTC
TRBD1 - TRBJ2-1 TRBV5-1 CASSMTGGHEQFF TGCGCCAGCAGCATGACAGGGGGTCATGAGCAGTTCTTC
- - TRBJ1-2 TRBV28 CASSFRGLHGYTF TGTGCCAGCAGCTTCCGGGGTTTACATGGCTACACCTTC
- - TRBJ1-2 TRBV10-1 CASSENSYYGYTF TGCGCCAGCAGTGAGAACAGCTACTATGGCTACACCTTC
TRBD1 - TRBJ2-7 TRBV2 CASSYTPGQARF TGTGCCAGCAGTTACACCCCGGGACAGGCGCGCTTC
TRBD1 few TRBJ2-1 TRBV2 CASRGQGAQGNEQFF TGTGCCAGCAGGGGACAGGGGGCGCAAGGGAATGAGCAGTTCTTC
- - TRBJ1-1 TRBV6-5 CASSYRGAEAFF TGTGCCAGCAGTTACCGGGGAGCTGAAGCTTTCTTT
TRBD1 - TRBJ1-5 TRBV6-5 CASTDREGQPQHF TGTGCCAGCACCGACAGGGAAGGCCAGCCCCAGCATTTT
- - TRBJ1-5 TRBV9 CASSGAGHQPQHF TGTGCCAGCAGCGGAGCAGGGCATCAGCCCCAGCATTTT
- - TRBJ1-4 TRBV7-9 CASSLGGVGEKLFF TGTGCCAGCAGCTTAGGGGGCGTGGGTGAAAAACTGTTTTTT
- - TRBJ2-5 TRBV6-1 CASSETSSLTQYF TGTGCCAGCAGTGAGACTTCAAGCCTGACCCAGTACTTC
- few TRBJ1-4 TRBV30 CAWSLDSSNEKLFF TGTGCCTGGAGTTTGGACAGCTCTAATGAAAAACTGTTTTTT
- - TRBJ2-3 TRBV27 CASSLGGTATDTQYF TGTGCCAGCAGTTTAGGGGGGACAGCCACAGATACGCAGTATTTT
- - TRBJ2-2 TRBV18 CASSPLRRTGELFF TGTGCCAGCTCACCCCTCCGGCGGACCGGGGAGCTGTTTTTT
TRBD1 - TRBJ1-6 TRBV28 CATGDSYNSPLHF TGTGCCACCGGGGACAGCTATAATTCACCCCTCCACTTT
- - TRBJ2-6 TRBV27 CASSPSGGHGANVLTF TGTGCCAGCAGTCCATCAGGGGGGCACGGGGCCAACGTCCTGACTTTC
TRBD2 - TRBJ2-3 TRBV4-1 CASSQERASGAPYTQYF TGCGCCAGCAGCCAAGAACGCGCTAGCGGGGCCCCCTATACGCAGTATTTT
- - TRBJ2-3 TRBV21-1 CASSKALGGWGSDTQYF TGTGCCAGCAGCAAAGCGCTAGGGGGATGGGGTTCAGATACGCAGTATTTT
TRBD2 - TRBJ2-3 TRBV5-5 CASSAAGGPTDTQYF TGTGCCAGCAGCGCGGCGGGAGGGCCTACAGATACGCAGTATTTT
- - TRBJ2-7 TRBV11-2 CASRGSHPYYEQYF TGTGCCAGCCGTGGGAGCCATCCGTACTACGAGCAGTACTTC
TRBD1 - TRBJ1-1 TRBV6-1 CATRQQGARDTEAFF TGTGCCACTCGCCAGCAGGGGGCGCGGGACACTGAAGCTTTCTTT